Here is one T cell receptor (beta chain) with its context. Its antigen is not known. Prior autoimmune disease or systemic immunosuppression barred patients. The sample originates from a study of OX40 agonist ivuxolimab in advanced cancers. Whole-study findings and limits: CD8+ T cells (on average) carried more expanded clones than CD4+ T cells.

Here immunoSEQ multiplex PCR was the method, and the copy in TCRdb shows in-frame clones only, minus some. In the table there are 80,000 to 95,000 clones, about 88% of which are singletons. This receptor was obtained from an adult with an advanced solid tumor such as melanoma, head and neck, liver or kidney cancer. The material was CD4+ or CD8+ T cells sorted from blood, obtained in a trial of the OX40 agonist ivuxolimab.

CDR3 protein: CASSQSLQGLGSYNEQFF. The CDR3 DNA follows: TGTGCCAGCAGCCAAAGCTTACAGGGCTTGGGCTCCTACAATGAGCAGTTCTTC. The chain is built from TRBV5-5 and TRBJ2-1; possible D gene TRBD1, 6 bases. With 4 bases removed from V and 0 bases from J, the gap between germline ends came to 20 bases. The CDR3 is made up of 18 amino acids. The germline V gene has CDR1 SGHKS and CDR2 YYEKEE (reference sequence).